This is a list of T cell receptor beta chains from one sample in a study of blood T cell repertoires in COVID-19. Profiling relied on immunoSEQ multiplex PCR, and the TCRdb table lists in-frame clones only, not all of them. The sample holds roughly 500,000 clones, 85% to 90% seen once. The specimen sequenced was PBMCs or T cells enriched from blood (not recorded which). The source of these receptors is a woman aged 40-49 years who had recovered from COVID-19. Both conserved end residues are part of each CDR3. Each record gives: CDR3 DNA, CDR3 protein, D gene, CDR3 length, V gene, clone size, J gene. A D gene is named only where the DNA matches it firmly. For some rows the clone size is stated as once, few or many, or as a class when expanded; others skip it.

TGTGCCAGCAGCTTAGGACAGTGGGATGGTGGCTACACCTTC CASSLGQWDGGYTF . 14 TRBV11-3 . TRBJ1-2
TGTGCCAGTACCTTATCGGGAGGGCCTCTAGAGACCCAGTACTTC CASTLSGGPLETQYF TRBD2 15 TRBV19 once TRBJ2-5
TGTGCCAGCAGTGCGGGGGAGGCCCGACACACCGGGGAGCTGTTTTTT CASSAGEARHTGELFF . 16 TRBV6-4 few TRBJ2-2
TGCGCCAGCAGCTTGGTTGGTAGCGGGAGGGCAGGAGAGCAGTACTTC CASSLVGSGRAGEQYF TRBD2 16 TRBV5-1 once TRBJ2-7
TGCGCCAGCAGCCCGAGCGGCGGAAGGGACACTGAAGCTTTCTTT CASSPSGGRDTEAFF . 15 TRBV4-1 . TRBJ1-1
TGCGCCAGCAGCCATCGCACCGGGACTAGGCAGTTCTTC CASSHRTGTRQFF TRBD2 13 TRBV4-3 . TRBJ2-1
TGTGCCAGTAGTATCCGGACTAGCGGGCTAGGTTTGGAGCAGTACTTC CASSIRTSGLGLEQYF TRBD2 16 TRBV19 . TRBJ2-7
TGTGCCAGCAGTGAGACCCCGGGACAGGGTGTGAGGGGCCTTCAAGAGACCCAGTACTTC CASSETPGQGVRGLQETQYF TRBD1 20 TRBV7-6 . TRBJ2-5
TGTGCCAGCAGCTTACGTGACAGGGAGACCCAGTACTTC CASSLRDRETQYF . 13 TRBV7-8 . TRBJ2-5
TGTGCCAGCAGCTTAGCGGCGGGACAGTCTGAAAAACTGTTTTTT CASSLAAGQSEKLFF TRBD1 15 TRBV11-3 . TRBJ1-4
TGTGCCAGCAGCTCACCCCAGGGGCGCTATGGCTACACCTTC CASSSPQGRYGYTF . 14 TRBV11-2 . TRBJ1-2
TGTGCCAGCAGCCTGGGACTTCAAGAGACCCAGTACTTC CASSLGLQETQYF . 13 TRBV7-2 . TRBJ2-5
TGCGCCAGCAGCGCTCGAGGGGGACAGGGATTTGAAAAACTGTTTTTT CASSARGGQGFEKLFF TRBD1 16 TRBV4-3 . TRBJ1-4
TGTGCCAGCAGTTTAGAGGGAGACGAGCAGTACTTC CASSLEGDEQYF . 12 TRBV12-3/TRBV12-4 . TRBJ2-7
TGTGCCAGCAGTGAAGTGGGGGGAAAGGCCTACGAGCAGTACTTC CASSEVGGKAYEQYF . 15 TRBV6-1 many TRBJ2-7
TGTGCCAGCAGCCAAGTGCCAGGGCATGGCTACACCTTC CASSQVPGHGYTF . 13 TRBV14 . TRBJ1-2
TGTGCCATCGGGACAGGGGGCGCGTTTGGAAGCAATCAGCCCCAGCATTTT CAIGTGGAFGSNQPQHF TRBD1 17 TRBV10-3 . TRBJ1-5
TGTGCCAGTAGTGCCACTCACGCGGGGGACACTGAAGCTTTCTTT CASSATHAGDTEAFF . 15 TRBV19 . TRBJ1-1
TGTGCCAGCAGCTTGACAGGGTACACTGAAGCTTTCTTT CASSLTGYTEAFF . 13 TRBV5-5 . TRBJ1-1
TGTGCCAGCAGTTCAAGGCGGGATTCACCCCTCCACTTT CASSSRRDSPLHF . 13 TRBV12-3/TRBV12-4 . TRBJ1-6
TGCGCCAGCAGTGAATCGGTCAGCGGGAGCGGCAATGAGCAGTTCTTC CASSESVSGSGNEQFF TRBD2 16 TRBV10-2 . TRBJ2-1
TGTGCCAGCAGCCCCAACCCTCCGATGGGTTCGGGGTACGAGCAGTACTTC CASSPNPPMGSGYEQYF . 17 TRBV4-2 . TRBJ2-7
TGTGCCAGCAGTTATATTCCTTTTGGACAGGGCGTCAATCAGCCCCAGCATTTT CASSYIPFGQGVNQPQHF TRBD1 18 TRBV6-2/TRBV6-3 . TRBJ1-5
TGTGCCAGCAGCAAAGGGGCGAGCGGGAGGTTTCAGCCGTATCAAGAGACCCAGTACTTC CASSKGASGRFQPYQETQYF . 20 TRBV21-1 . TRBJ2-5
TGTGCCAGCAGTGAAGGTAGGGGGCACGACGAGCAGTACTTC CASSEGRGHDEQYF TRBD1 14 TRBV2 . TRBJ2-7
TGTGCCAGTAAGACAGGGAGCCCCAATTCACCCCTCCACTTT CASKTGSPNSPLHF TRBD1 14 TRBV19 . TRBJ1-6
TGCGCCAGCAGCCAAGATTTTCCCCGTTTAAATCAGCCCCAGCATTTT CASSQDFPRLNQPQHF . 16 TRBV4-3 . TRBJ1-5
TGTGCCAGCAGTGAAGTCTCGCAGGGGGCTTACGAGCAGTACTTC CASSEVSQGAYEQYF TRBD1 15 TRBV6-1 . TRBJ2-7
TGTGCCAGCAGCGTAGGGGTTAGCGGGATACGCGATGAGCAGTTCTTC CASSVGVSGIRDEQFF TRBD2 16 TRBV9 . TRBJ2-1
TGCAGTGCTAGTAGTTTCCAGGGACTAGTACCAGTCACAGATACGCAGTATTTT CSASSFQGLVPVTDTQYF TRBD2 18 TRBV20-1 . TRBJ2-3
TGTGCCAGCAGTCCCCCTTTCCAGGGGAGAAAGAGCTCCTACGAGCAGTACTTC CASSPPFQGRKSSYEQYF . 18 TRBV6-6 . TRBJ2-7
TGCGCCAGCAGTGCCGGGTTCTCGACCTACAATGAGCAGTTCTTC CASSAGFSTYNEQFF . 15 TRBV10-2 . TRBJ2-1
TGTGCCATCAGTGAGCCCGCCTTGGTAGCGGGAGCAGATACGCAGTATTTT CAISEPALVAGADTQYF TRBD2 17 TRBV10-3 . TRBJ2-3
TGTGCCAGCAGCCAAACTAGCGGGAGGGATGAGACCCAGTACTTC CASSQTSGRDETQYF TRBD2 15 TRBV3-1/TRBV3-2 . TRBJ2-5
TGTGCCAGCAGCCCCCTCCTGGGACAGGGGGACTATGGCTACACCTTC CASSPLLGQGDYGYTF TRBD1 16 TRBV11-2 . TRBJ1-2
TGCGCCAGCAGCTTACGACTGGGAGAGACCCAGTACTTC CASSLRLGETQYF . 13 TRBV5-1 . TRBJ2-5
TGTGCCAGTAGTATAGATAGGACAGGGACAGGGATTCATTTT CASSIDRTGTGIHF TRBD1 14 TRBV19 . TRBJ1-5
TGTGCCTTGACACCAAACCGGGACAGGGGGGATTCGGATGAAAAACTGTTTTTT CALTPNRDRGDSDEKLFF TRBD1 18 TRBV30 . TRBJ1-4
TGTGCCAGTTCAAACCGGGGCACAGATACGCAGTATTTT CASSNRGTDTQYF . 13 TRBV19 once TRBJ2-3
TGTGCCAGCTCACCTAACAGGGAGAACACCGGGGAGCTGTTTTTT CASSPNRENTGELFF . 15 TRBV18 . TRBJ2-2
TGTGCCAGCAGCTTGGCCCAGGGAAGCATGAACACTGAAGCTTTCTTT CASSLAQGSMNTEAFF . 16 TRBV5-4 . TRBJ1-1
TGCGCCAGCAGCCTCTTTGGGGGCGGCTATACCTACGAGCAGTACTTC CASSLFGGGYTYEQYF . 16 TRBV5-1 . TRBJ2-7
TGTGCCAGCAGCGCGGACAGGGGGTATGGCTACACCTTC CASSADRGYGYTF TRBD1 13 TRBV6-5 . TRBJ1-2
TGTGCCAGCAGTGAACCCCCAGGGCCCTCGATGGCTGAAGCTTTCTTT CASSEPPGPSMAEAFF . 16 TRBV2 . TRBJ1-1
TGTGCCAGCAGTGAAACGTTCGACAGTCCTTATGGCTACACCTTC CASSETFDSPYGYTF . 15 TRBV6-1 once TRBJ1-2
TGCGCCAGCAGCACGCCCCTGGGGGGGGAAGAGCAGTTCTTC CASSTPLGGEEQFF TRBD2 14 TRBV5-1 once TRBJ2-1
TGCGCCAGCAGCAGCAGCGGGAGGGAGACAGATACGCAGTATTTT CASSSSGRETDTQYF TRBD2 15 TRBV5-1 once TRBJ2-3
TGTGCCAGCAGCTTAGTCGCGGGATTCCGCTACGAGCAGTACTTC CASSLVAGFRYEQYF . 15 TRBV11-2 . TRBJ2-7
TGTGCCAGCAGCTCTACCGCCGGTGGTGATGAGCAGTTCTTC CASSSTAGGDEQFF . 14 TRBV11-3 . TRBJ2-1
TGCAGCGCCGCAAGCCGACAGTCGAACACTGAAGCTTTCTTT CSAASRQSNTEAFF . 14 TRBV29-1 . TRBJ1-1
TGCGCCAGCAGTGAAACTTTAATTAGCTCCTACGAGCAGTACTTC CASSETLISSYEQYF . 15 TRBV10-2 . TRBJ2-7